One sample yielded the 22 T cell receptor beta chains listed below, sequenced in a study of blood T cell repertoires in COVID-19. The method was immunoSEQ multiplex PCR; TCRdb's version includes in-frame clones alone and lacks a portion of them. The repertoire includes approximately 190,000 clones, about four fifths of them detected once, and roughly 5.3% sits in the top ten. The sample taken for sequencing was peripheral blood. The receptor set was obtained from a woman in her 70s with active or convalescent COVID-19.

The chain carries TRBV5-1 and TRBJ2-6; D is possibly TRBD1 (5 bases). The CDR3 consists of 19 residues. V lost 4 bases and J 0 bases, leaving 20 bases between the germline ends. Germline lookup yields CDR1 SGHRS and CDR2 YFSETQ. The CDR3 DNA is TGCGCCAGCAGCCCGGAGAAGAGACAGCAAAACTCTGGGGCCAACGTCCTGACTTTC. It encodes CASSPEKRQQNSGANVLTF.

This chain links TRBV5-4 with TRBJ1-2, with a weak D call TRBD1 (6 bases). The CDR3 runs 14 residues. V was pared by 0 bases and J by 7 bases, with 13 bases between. Germline CDR1 is SGHNT and CDR2 is YYREEE (reference sequence). CDR3 DNA: TGTGCCAGCAGCTTGGATCTGGGGGCGGGTGGCTACACCTTC. Protein product: CASSLDLGAGGYTF.

This sequence joins TRBV15 and TRBJ2-5, with TRBD1 as a possible D gene (7 bases). Germline CDR1 is LNHNV and CDR2 is YYDKDF (reference sequence). V was trimmed by 4 bases and J by 0 bases, leaving 12 bases between them. The CDR3 is made up of 15 amino acids. The CDR3 sequence is CATSKAGQYQETQYF. CDR3 DNA sequence: TGTGCCACCAGCAAGGCGGGACAGTACCAAGAGACCCAGTACTTC.

This clone was recorded many times. The V call is TRBV15, the J call TRBJ2-7; 9 nucleotides agree with TRBD1. The junction had 9 bases not matched to a gene; V was cut back by 1 base and J by 2 bases. This CDR3 comprises 17 residues. From germline, CDR1 is LNHNV and CDR2 YYDKDF (reference sequence). The DNA of the CDR3 is TGTGCCACCAGCAGAGGGGTGAGGGACAGGGAAGCCTACGAGCAGTACTTC. Encoded protein: CATSRGVRDREAYEQYF.

The CDR3, as DNA: TGTGCCAGCTCACCGACAAACCCGGGGAAAGGGAATGAAAAACTGTTTTTT. Amino acids: CASSPTNPGKGNEKLFF. The chain uses TRBV18 and TRBJ1-4; D not resolved. Germline lookup yields CDR1 KGHSH and CDR2 LQKENI. This CDR3 has 17 residues. Trimming pared 3 bases from V and 5 bases from J, leaving 19 bases between.

The V gene is TRBV9, the J gene TRBJ1-4; TRBD1 aligns across 10 bases. Germline CDR1 is SGDLS and CDR2 is YYNGEE. V lost 3 bases to trimming and J lost 7 bases; unmatched junction nucleotides: 6. This CDR3 has 15 residues. This CDR3 reads CASSGWDRGFEKLFF. In nucleotides, the CDR3 is TGTGCCAGCAGCGGTTGGGACAGGGGATTTGAAAAACTGTTTTTT.

The rearrangement links TRBV7-9 to TRBJ2-2; D perhaps matches TRBD1 (6 bases). V was clipped by 2 bases and J by 5 bases, with 12 bases between them. This CDR3 spans 15 amino acids. Germline V gene lookup returns CDR1 SEHNR and CDR2 FQNEAQ (reference sequence). CDR3 DNA: TGTGCCAGCAGCTTAATTGGGGGCGGAACCGGGGAGCTGTTTTTT. Residues: CASSLIGGGTGELFF.

The chain links TRBV15 to TRBJ2-5; 11 bases are shared with TRBD2. Trimming cost V 8 bases and J 1 base; bases outside gene matches: 12. This CDR3 comprises 17 residues. Germline V lookup: CDR1 LNHNV, CDR2 YYDKDF (reference sequence). As DNA, the CDR3 is TGTGCCACCCGCCGACTAGCGGGATTTTCGATCCAAGAGACCCAGTACTTC. It encodes CATRRLAGFSIQETQYF. The full variable domain, rest sourced from reference TRBV15 and TRBJ2-5, is DAMVIQNPRYQVTQFGKPVTLSCSQTLNHNVMYWYQQKSSQAPKLLFHYYDKDFNNEADTPDNFQSRRPNTSFCFLDIRSPGLGDTAMYLCATRRLAGFSIQETQYFGPGTRLLVL.

This clone was seen only a few times. This chain joins TRBV29-1 and TRBJ1-1, with a weak D call TRBD1 (5 bases). The V end lost 6 bases, the J end lost 5 bases, and 19 bases lay between the germline ends. CDR3 length equals 14 residues. Per the germline V gene, CDR1 is SQVTM and CDR2 is ANQGSEA. CDR3 sequence reads: CSVRKATGLTEAFF. As DNA, the CDR3 is TGCAGCGTCCGTAAAGCTACGGGACTAACTGAAGCTTTCTTT.

This clone was seen only a few times. CDR3 sequence (DNA): TGTGCCAGCAGTCTGGGCCCCCCGGGACTAGATTCTTACGAGCAGTACTTC. It is translated as CASSLGPPGLDSYEQYF. This sequence joins TRBV6-6 and TRBJ2-7; 8 bases line up with TRBD2. Germline trimming cut 5 bases from V and 4 bases from J; bases unmatched to any gene: 16. From germline, CDR1 is MNHNY and CDR2 SVGAGI (reference sequence). The CDR3 extends over 17 amino acids.

This rearrangement joins TRBV7-9 to TRBJ2-1; tentatively, D is TRBD2 (5 bases). The CDR3 runs to 12 residues. The germline V and J ends were trimmed by 1 base and 10 bases, with 8 bases remaining between them. The germline CDR1 and CDR2 sequences are SEHNR and FQNEAQ (reference sequence). In DNA, the CDR3 is TGTGCCAGCAGCTTAGGGACTCCCGAGCAGTTCTTC. As protein: CASSLGTPEQFF.

The chain uses TRBV7-2 and TRBJ2-1; 7 bases map to TRBD2. This CDR3 comprises 13 residues. Germline V CDR1 and CDR2: SGHTA, FQGNSA. Losses at the gene ends were 4 bases for V and 15 bases for J; bases not matched to a gene: 12. The CDR3 sequence: CASSSSGGQRGFF. The CDR3, as DNA: TGTGCCAGCAGCTCCTCCGGCGGCCAGCGGGGGTTCTTC.

The chain has TRBV28 and TRBJ1-4, with 9 bases that match TRBD1. Germline V lookup: CDR1 MDHEN, CDR2 SYDVKM. The trim removed 4 bases at V and 7 bases at J, leaving 10 bases unmatched. This CDR3 contains 16 residues. The CDR3 nucleotides read TGTGCCAGCAGTTCAATCTCCGGGACAGGGCGTGAAAAACTGTTTTTT. It yields the protein CASSSISGTGREKLFF.

This rearrangement joins TRBV3-1 (or the pseudogene TRBV3-2) to TRBJ2-5; 9 bases agree with TRBD2. The V gene's germline CDR1 is LGHDT and CDR2 YNNKEL (reference sequence). The junction had 5 bases not matched to a gene; V was cut back by 1 base and J by 2 bases. The CDR3 spans 16 residues. CDR3 residues: CASSQGLAGSQETQYF. The CDR3 nucleotides are TGTGCCAGCAGCCAAGGTCTAGCGGGATCTCAAGAGACCCAGTACTTC.

The chain uses TRBV7-2 and TRBJ2-3, with D maybe TRBD2 (6 bases). V was clipped by 5 bases and J by 3 bases, with 18 bases between them. The CDR3 spans 16 residues. Germline V gene sequence: CDR1 SGHTA, CDR2 FQGNSA. Here the CDR3 reads CASSDLPGARTDTQYF. CDR3 DNA sequence: TGTGCCAGCAGCGACTTGCCGGGAGCTAGAACAGATACGCAGTATTTT.

The gene calls are TRBV7-9 and TRBJ1-2; D not certain. Trimming left V 2 bases short and J 8 bases short, with 12 bases between. From germline, CDR1 is SEHNR and CDR2 FQNEAQ (reference sequence). CDR3 size: 13 residues. CDR3 nucleotides: TGTGCCAGCAGCTTAAACGCCCGCGGAGGCTACACCTTC. As protein: CASSLNARGGYTF. Filled out from reference TRBV7-9 and TRBJ1-2, the complete variable domain reads DTGVSQNPRHKITKRGQNVTFRCDPISEHNRLYWYRQTLGQGPEFLTYFQNEAQLEKSRLLSDRFSAERPKGSFSTLEIQRTEQGDSAMYLCASSLNARGGYTFGSGTRLTVV.

The rearrangement uses TRBV9 and TRBJ1-3, with D possibly being TRBD1 (6 bases). The CDR3 spans 15 residues. In germline, CDR1 is SGDLS, CDR2 YYNGEE. Trimming left V 2 bases short and J 0 bases short, with 9 bases between. CDR3 DNA sequence: TGTGCCAGCAGCGTCAGGGGCTCCTCTGGAAACACCATATATTTT. It is translated as CASSVRGSSGNTIYF.

This sequence joins TRBV29-1 and TRBJ1-2, with D possibly being TRBD1 (6 bases). The CDR3 totals 12 residues. Trimming shortened V by 6 bases and J by 4 bases, and 12 bases separated the two germline ends. Germline CDR1 is SQVTM and CDR2 is ANQGSEA. The CDR3 DNA is TGCAGCGTCGCAGGGGAAGGCTATGGCTACACCTTC. It codes for CSVAGEGYGYTF.

The chain uses TRBV14 and TRBJ2-3, with TRBD2 identical over 7 bases. CDR1 and CDR2 from the germline V gene are SGHDN and FVKESK. V shed 0 bases and J 11 bases; nucleotides not matched to a gene: 17. This CDR3 is 17 amino acids long. CDR3 sequence reads: CASSQENPRKSGIKQYF. The CDR3 DNA reads as TGTGCCAGCAGCCAAGAAAACCCGAGGAAGAGCGGGATAAAGCAGTATTTT.

This rearrangement joins TRBV7-2 to TRBJ2-5, with 8 bases identical to TRBD2. J was trimmed by 2 bases and V by 5 bases; bases with no gene match: 1. The CDR3 runs 13 residues. The germline gives CDR1 SGHTA, CDR2 FQGNSA. The CDR3 sequence is CASSRGGQETQYF. In nucleotides, the CDR3 is TGTGCCAGCAGCCGGGGGGGTCAAGAGACCCAGTACTTC.

The chain is built from TRBV18 and TRBJ2-1, with 9 bases matching TRBD1. This CDR3 is built from 14 residues. Trimming cost V 2 bases and J 8 bases; bases outside gene matches: 4. Per the germline V gene, CDR1 is KGHSH and CDR2 is LQKENI. The CDR3: CASSPETGGDEQFF. CDR3 bases: TGTGCCAGCTCACCAGAGACAGGGGGTGATGAGCAGTTCTTC.

This rearrangement joins TRBV11-3 to TRBJ1-1; D possibly corresponds to TRBD1 (6 bases). The CDR3 spans 20 residues. The V end was cut by 1 base, the J end by 4 bases, with 28 bases between. Germline V lookup: CDR1 SGHNT, CDR2 YENEEA. The CDR3 region has the DNA TGTGCCAGCAGCTTAGGCGGAAGGTGGGGGCCCAGACCCTTGGGCACTGAAGCTTTCTTT. Translating it yields CASSLGGRWGPRPLGTEAFF.